A single sample is the source of the 26 T cell receptor beta chains below, sequenced in a study of cytomegalovirus exposure and HLA in healthy donors (TCRdb year 2017). The library was obtained by the immunoSEQ multiplex PCR assay. For the multiplex PCR, a mixture combining 60 forward primers for TCR Vbeta segments and 13 reverse primers for TCR Jbeta segments was used. Drawn from immuneACCESS, this table holds only the in-frame rearrangements with V and J called that TCRdb kept. Clones are partly lost; checked studies trace under half to an unresolved V gene and leave the rest unexplained. A total of about 31,000 clones appear in this sample, more than 60% of them only once. Under 25% of the sample goes to the ten largest clones. Sequences were obtained from PBMCs. Receptor source: a man in his fifties in good health and CMV-seropositive.

V gene TRBV30 combines with J gene TRBJ2-3; perhaps TRBD2 as D (6 bases). V lost 3 bases to trimming and J lost 7 bases, with 26 bases between them. The CDR3 loop spans 17 amino acids. The V gene's germline CDR1 is GTSNPN and CDR2 SVGIG (reference sequence). The CDR3 DNA reads TGTGCCTGGAGCCGCAGCGGGTGGCCACCCTCCGGTTATACGCAGTATTTT. Translating gives CAWSRSGWPPSGYTQYF.

V is TRBV7-2 and J is TRBJ2-7; 7 nucleotides agree with TRBD2. Germline values: CDR1 SGHTA, CDR2 FQGNSA. Trimming took 4 bases from V and 0 from J; bases not matched to a gene: 6. The CDR3 has 15 amino acids. As DNA, the CDR3 is TGTGCCAGCAGCTCCCGGACTAGTTTCTCCTACGAGCAGTACTTC. Translation: CASSSRTSFSYEQYF.

The rearrangement links TRBV6-5 to TRBJ1-1, with a weak D call TRBD1 (5 bases). Trimming stripped 6 bases from V and 5 bases from J, with 19 bases between. This CDR3 is built from 15 residues. In germline, CDR1 is MNHEY, CDR2 SVGAGI. The CDR3 reads CASRPLAQGGTEAFF. The DNA of the CDR3 is TGTGCCAGCAGACCTTTGGCCCAGGGAGGGACTGAAGCTTTCTTT.

The J gene is TRBJ2-7, the V gene TRBV19, with TRBD2 identical over 8 bases. This CDR3 comprises 14 residues. CDR1 and CDR2 from the germline V gene are LNHDA and SQIVND (reference sequence). V lost 5 bases and J lost 7; bases outside the gene matches: 10. The CDR3 DNA follows: TGTGCCAGTAGTGACCGAGCGGGAGTGCGGGAGCAGTACTTC. Protein product: CASSDRAGVREQYF.

V usage is TRBV30 and J usage is TRBJ2-5, with D possibly matching TRBD1 (6 bases). The J call may be mistaken, given a closer DNA end match to TRBJ2-7. The CDR3 sequence is 13 residues long. Germline V CDR1 and CDR2: GTSNPN, SVGIG (reference sequence). The CDR3 loop reads CASSRGPSYEQYF. The CDR3 DNA is TGTGCCTCTTCCAGGGGCCCCTCCTACGAGCAGTACTTC.

The chain combines TRBV18 with TRBJ1-3; TRBD1 matches 9 bases. This CDR3 has 16 amino acids. V was pared by 3 bases and J by 5 bases, with 8 bases of the junction left unmatched. Germline V gives CDR1 KGHSH, CDR2 LQKENI. The CDR3 DNA sequence: TGTGCCAGCTCACCCTCCCGACAGGGGGGCAGAAACACCATATATTTT. This translates into CASSPSRQGGRNTIYF. Complete variable domain (other parts from reference TRBV18 and TRBJ1-3): NAGVMQNPRHLVRRRGQEARLRCSPMKGHSHVYWYRQLPEEGLKFMVYLQKENIIDESGMPKERFSAEFPKEGPSILRIQQVVRGDSAAYFCASSPSRQGGRNTIYFGEGSWLTVV.

The table lists this clone with a few counts. V is TRBV19 and J is TRBJ1-5; D is unresolved. There are 13 residues in the CDR3. V was trimmed by 3 bases and J by 3 bases, leaving 6 bases between them. Germline-derived CDR1 and CDR2 are LNHDA and SQIVND (reference sequence). CDR3 DNA: TGTGCCAGTAGTATCTTTGTCAATCAGCCCCAGCATTTT. Translating it yields CASSIFVNQPQHF.

This clone was detected a few times. The rearrangement uses TRBV18 and TRBJ2-2; D gene uncertain. Between the trimmed V and J ends, which lost 2 bases and 4 bases, there was a span of 5 bases. This CDR3 is built from 13 residues. Germline CDR1 and CDR2: KGHSH and LQKENI. The DNA for the CDR3 is TGTGCCAGCTCACCAACAACCACCGGGGAGCTGTTTTTT. Amino acids: CASSPTTTGELFF.

This chain connects TRBV10-3 to TRBJ1-4, with 9 bases lining up with TRBD1. Trimming removed 3 bases from V and 4 bases from J; junction bases left unmatched: 3. The CDR3 sequence is 15 residues long. Germline lookup yields CDR1 ENHRY and CDR2 SYGVKD. The CDR3 nucleotides read TGTGCCATCAGTGACCCGGGACAGGGTAATGAAAAACTGTTTTTT. Protein product: CAISDPGQGNEKLFF.

This clone has just one count. This chain links TRBV4-1 with TRBJ1-2, with 7 bases matching TRBD1. J was trimmed by 7 bases and V by 0 bases; bases with no gene match: 8. The CDR3 covers 15 residues. Germline-derived CDR1 and CDR2 are MGHRA and YSYEKL. The CDR3 sequence is CASSQDVVRGVGYTF. The DNA of the CDR3 is TGCGCCAGCAGCCAAGATGTCGTCAGGGGGGTTGGCTACACCTTC.

This clone is termed medium-sized. This chain joins TRBV6-5 and TRBJ1-1, with a tentative D call TRBD1 (5 bases). Trimming cost V 6 bases and J 5 bases, with 16 bases left between them. CDR1 MNHEY and CDR2 SVGAGI come from the germline V gene. The CDR3 has 14 residues. The CDR3 reads CASSPRRGGTEAFF. In DNA, the CDR3 is TGTGCCAGCAGCCCACGTAGGGGAGGGACTGAAGCTTTCTTT.

The genes are TRBV27 and TRBJ2-5, with a possible D match to TRBD2 (6 bases). Per germline, CDR1 MNHEY and CDR2 SMNVEV (reference sequence). The CDR3 loop spans 15 amino acids. The V end was cut by 6 bases, the J end by 1 base, with 15 bases between. CDR3 coding DNA: TGTGCCAGCAGCAATAGGGAGGAAGCCCAAGAGACCCAGTACTTC. This codes for CASSNREEAQETQYF.

This clone has only a few counts. The chain carries TRBV5-4 and TRBJ1-4; tentatively, D is TRBD1 (6 bases). V was clipped by 4 bases and J by 8 bases, with 12 bases between them. The germline CDR1 and CDR2 sequences are SGHNT and YYREEE (reference sequence). The CDR3 contains 13 residues. CDR3 bases: TGTGCCAGCAGCCGCCGGACAGCCGAAAAACTGTTTTTT. Amino acid sequence: CASSRRTAEKLFF.

J is TRBJ1-4 and V is TRBV7-9; no firm D call. Per the germline V gene, CDR1 is SEHNR and CDR2 is FQNEAQ (reference sequence). V lost 5 bases and J 1 base, leaving 11 bases between the germline ends. The CDR3 consists of 15 residues. The DNA of the CDR3 is TGTGCCAGCAGCGTGTTAGGGAGAACTAATGAAAAACTGTTTTTT. Translation gives CASSVLGRTNEKLFF.

V gene TRBV5-1 combines with J gene TRBJ2-1, with 7 bases that match TRBD2. Germline V gene lookup returns CDR1 SGHRS and CDR2 YFSETQ. With 4 bases clipped from V and 8 bases from J, the junction kept 9 bases outside the gene matches. The CDR3 loop spans 14 amino acids. CDR3 residues: CASSDAGVGDEQFF. The CDR3 DNA reads TGCGCCAGCAGCGACGCGGGGGTGGGGGATGAGCAGTTCTTC. Complete variable domain (other parts from reference TRBV5-1 and TRBJ2-1): KAGVTQTPRYLIKTRGQQVTLSCSPISGHRSVSWYQQTPGQGLQFLFEYFSETQRNKGNFPGRFSGRQFSNSRSEMNVSTLELGDSALYLCASSDAGVGDEQFFGPGTRLTVL.

This rearrangement joins TRBV30 to TRBJ2-5; unclear D gene. CDR1 and CDR2 (germline): GTSNPN, SVGIG (reference sequence). Trimming took off 1 base at V and 2 bases at J, with 8 bases between the two ends. The CDR3 length is 13 residues. DNA of the CDR3: TGTGCCTGGAGTGGAGGCGGACAAGAGACCCAGTACTTC. Protein product: CAWSGGGQETQYF.

The rearrangement links TRBV5-4 to TRBJ1-3; 11 bases agree with TRBD1. The CDR3 length is 15 residues. The V gene's germline CDR1 is SGHNT and CDR2 YYREEE (reference sequence). With V trimmed by 5 bases and J by 2 bases, 3 bases remained unmatched. CDR3 region: CASSSGQGAGNTIYF. The CDR3 DNA reads TGTGCCAGCAGTTCGGGACAGGGGGCTGGAAACACCATATATTTT.

With regard to this clone: This same CDR3 is encoded by further DNA sequences in the sample. V and J are TRBV13 and TRBJ1-1; D unresolved. V was cut by 3 bases and J by 6 bases, with 14 bases left in between. This CDR3 is built from 14 residues. CDR1 and CDR2 (germline): PRHDT, FYEKMQ (reference sequence). The DNA for the CDR3 is TGTGCCAGCAGCTTCGCGGCGGGTGACGCTGAAGCTTTCTTT. Protein sequence: CASSFAAGDAEAFF.

The chain joins TRBV28 to TRBJ2-5; D perhaps matches TRBD1 (5 bases). This CDR3 is built from 15 residues. V dropped 5 bases and J dropped 3 bases, with 16 bases sitting between them. Germline values: CDR1 MDHEN, CDR2 SYDVKM. The CDR3 reads CASSLTAGFEETQYF. CDR3 DNA sequence: TGTGCCAGCAGTCTCACCGCAGGGTTTGAAGAGACCCAGTACTTC.

The chain employs TRBV6-6 and TRBJ2-7; the match to TRBD1 covers 10 bases. The CDR3 spans 15 residues. Germline loops: CDR1 MNHNY, CDR2 SVGAGI (reference sequence). V lost 6 bases, J lost 4 bases, and 9 bases stayed unmatched. CDR3: CASRAGQGSWYEQYF. CDR3 coding DNA: TGTGCCAGCAGGGCGGGACAGGGGTCGTGGTACGAGCAGTACTTC.

This clone was recorded a few times. The rearrangement links TRBV7-2 to TRBJ1-2, with D tentatively TRBD1 (5 bases). Trimming removed 3 bases at V and 6 bases at J, with 14 bases between. Germline values: CDR1 SGHTA, CDR2 FQGNSA. This CDR3 is built from 14 residues. As DNA, the CDR3 is TGTGCCAGCAGCTTCGGGGGATTCATGGATGGCTACACCTTC. Its translation is CASSFGGFMDGYTF.

For the CDR3, the DNA is TGCAGCGTTGAAGAGGGACAGGGCCCAGGCTACACCTTC. This translates into CSVEEGQGPGYTF. This rearrangement joins TRBV29-1 to TRBJ1-2; 9 bases fit TRBD1. The CDR3 runs to 13 residues. Germline lookup yields CDR1 SQVTM and CDR2 ANQGSEA. J lost 8 bases, V lost 0 bases, and 4 bases had no gene match.

The chain joins TRBV2 to TRBJ1-4; D is unclear. Germline loops: CDR1 SNHLY, CDR2 FYNNEI. The CDR3 is 15 amino acids. V was trimmed by 7 bases and J by 0 bases, leaving 12 bases between them. CDR3 sequence reads: CASMATYTTNEKLFF. The CDR3 nucleotides are TGTGCCAGCATGGCGACTTACACAACTAATGAAAAACTGTTTTTT.

The rearrangement joins TRBV6-5 to TRBJ1-2; D may be TRBD1 (5 bases). This CDR3 is built from 14 residues. Trimming cost V 0 bases and J 7 bases, with 12 bases left between them. Germline-derived CDR1 and CDR2 are MNHEY and SVGAGI. The CDR3 loop reads CASSYSSGTSGYTF. Written as DNA, the CDR3 is TGTGCCAGCAGTTACTCTTCCGGGACTTCTGGCTACACCTTC.

This clone appeared a few times. This chain links TRBV11-2 with TRBJ2-1; D remains unclear. CDR1 SGHAT and CDR2 FQNNGV come from the germline V gene. Trimming cost V 1 base and J 6 bases, with 13 bases left between them. The CDR3 extends over 15 amino acids. This CDR3 is CASSLVSARSNEQFF. As DNA, the CDR3 is TGTGCCAGCAGCTTAGTCTCGGCTAGGAGCAATGAGCAGTTCTTC.

As concerns this clone: One end of the junction does not line up with germline, which may come from a read error. V and J are TRBV7-7 and TRBJ2-7, with TRBD1 as a possible D gene (6 bases). The CDR3 covers 13 residues. Per the germline V gene, CDR1 is SSHAT and CDR2 is FNYEAQ (reference sequence). CDR3 amino acids: CASSLSQGSEQYF. CDR3 nucleotide sequence: TGTGCTAGCAGCTTATCACAGGGTTCCGAGCAGTACTTC.